This T cell receptor (beta chain) derives from a study of neurological immune-mediated disorders. Notes on the study in general: Whereas HTLV-1-associated myelopathy showed the most TCR clonal expansion, multiple sclerosis showed the least, with levels below those of healthy controls.

A 10-nucleotide random UMI tagged transcripts in template-switch 5'RACE cDNA synthesis. TCRdb used MiXCR to reprocess the 5' RACE reads, holding one entry per CDR3 protein. The table has under 90,000 distinct CDR3 sequences, approximately 10% seen once; the top ten hold 1.7%. This clonotype has ten or more counts. Its antigen is unidentified. Blood bank volunteers in Maryland, USA, served as healthy controls. From 2 million PBMCs stored at -80 C, the unsorted libraries were generated. Trimming took 5 bases from V and 0 from J, leaving 8 bases between them. The CDR3 extends over 14 amino acids. The sample taken for sequencing was PBMCs. This TCR was recovered from a man between 45 and 60 years old in good health. V usage is TRBV12-3 or TRBV12-4 and J usage is TRBJ2-4, with a tentative D call TRBD2 (6 bases). CDR3 loop: CASSGGLAKNIQYF. The CDR3 DNA reads TGTGCCAGCAGTGGGGGACTAGCCAAAAACATTCAGTACTTC.